One and the same sample provided the 5 T cell receptor beta chains below, sequenced in a study of T cell repertoires in cytomegalovirus infection. The antigens for these receptors are not known. A single record per CDR3 protein comes from TCRdb applying MiXCR to the reads. The sample holds about 700,000 distinct CDR3 sequences, roughly 30% seen once. Sequencing used cultured PBMCs, obtained from culture after CMV antigen stimulation. The receptors here all came from a human donor in good health (CMV status not recorded). Some clones in this sample may be carry-over from other donors' samples.

This clonotype was seen only a few times. The V gene is TRBV7-9, the J gene TRBJ2-1; TRBD2 aligns across 7 bases. This CDR3 has 13 residues. Germline values: CDR1 SEHNR, CDR2 FQNEAQ (reference sequence). After removal of 5 bases from V and 6 bases from J, the junction contained 4 bases not matched to a gene. The CDR3 spells CASSPTSANEQFF. The CDR3 DNA reads TGTGCCAGCAGCCCTACTAGCGCCAATGAGCAGTTCTTC.

This clonotype was seen at least ten times. The rearrangement joins TRBV7-2 to TRBJ2-7; 7 positions match TRBD2. The junction had 4 bases not matched to a gene; V was cut back by 1 base and J by 1 base. The V gene's germline CDR1 is SGHTA and CDR2 FQGNSA. The CDR3 extends over 15 amino acids. The CDR3 DNA reads as TGTGCCAGCAGCTTAGTGGCTAGCGGATCCTACGAGCAGTACTTC. This gives the protein CASSLVASGSYEQYF.

The chain links TRBV7-2 to TRBJ2-1; D unresolved. In germline, CDR1 is SGHTA, CDR2 FQGNSA. The V end was cut by 5 bases, the J end by 6 bases, with 5 bases between. The CDR3 totals 11 residues. The CDR3 DNA sequence: TGTGCCAGCAGCCGTTTCAATGAGCAGTTCTTC. Its protein is CASSRFNEQFF.

This clonotype was observed a handful of times. This chain joins TRBV19 and TRBJ2-3; a weak D match, TRBD2 (6 bases). Germline assignment: CDR1 LNHDA and CDR2 SQIVND (reference sequence). CDR3 length: 18 amino acids. V dropped 2 bases and J dropped 2 bases, with 20 bases sitting between them. CDR3 nucleotide sequence: TGTGCCAGTAGTATACGCGGGCGGGACCCATGGGACACAGATACGCAGTATTTT. Its protein product is CASSIRGRDPWDTDTQYF.

The chain links TRBV12-3 or TRBV12-4 to TRBJ1-1, with D perhaps matching TRBD1 (6 bases). The CDR3 length is 17 residues. V was clipped by 6 bases and J by 1 base, with 21 bases between them. CDR3 sequence (DNA): TGTGCCAGCAGATTGGACAGTCTCGCCTCCGCGAACACTGAAGCTTTCTTT. It codes for CASRLDSLASANTEAFF.